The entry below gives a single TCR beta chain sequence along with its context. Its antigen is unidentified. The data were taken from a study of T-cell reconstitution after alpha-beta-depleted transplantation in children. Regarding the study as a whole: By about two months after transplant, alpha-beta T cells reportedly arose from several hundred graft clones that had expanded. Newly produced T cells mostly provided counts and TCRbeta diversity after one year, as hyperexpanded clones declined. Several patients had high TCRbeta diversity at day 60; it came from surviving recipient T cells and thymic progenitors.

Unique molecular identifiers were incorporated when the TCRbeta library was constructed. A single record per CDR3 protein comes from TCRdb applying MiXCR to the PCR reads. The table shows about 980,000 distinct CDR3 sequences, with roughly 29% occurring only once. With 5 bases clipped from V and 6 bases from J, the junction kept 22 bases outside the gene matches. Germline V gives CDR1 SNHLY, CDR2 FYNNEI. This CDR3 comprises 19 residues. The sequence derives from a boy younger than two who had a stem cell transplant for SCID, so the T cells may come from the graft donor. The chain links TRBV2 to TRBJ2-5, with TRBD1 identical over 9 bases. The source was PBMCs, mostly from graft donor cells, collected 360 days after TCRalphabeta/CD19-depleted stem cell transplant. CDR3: CASSQWIGGQGPDRQTQYF. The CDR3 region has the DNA TGTGCCAGCAGTCAGTGGATCGGGGGACAGGGACCCGACCGACAGACCCAGTACTTC.